The 9 T cell receptor beta chains below were found in one sample sequenced in a study of blood T cell repertoires in COVID-19. The data were produced by immunoSEQ multiplex PCR, yet TCRdb's version contains in-frame clones alone and is incomplete. The sample gives 110,000 or so clones, about 88% of which show up once; around 8.4% is in the top ten. Sequenced: peripheral blood. Source of these receptors: an older woman who had recovered from COVID-19.

CDR3 residues: CATSDLRGSTANTGELFF. The CDR3 DNA follows: TGTGCCACCAGTGATCTTAGGGGCAGCACAGCGAACACCGGGGAGCTGTTTTTT. V and J are TRBV24-1 and TRBJ2-2; TRBD1 is a possible D gene (5 bases). Germline loops: CDR1 KGHDR, CDR2 SFDVKD. Trimming stripped 3 bases from V and 0 bases from J, with 16 bases between. There are 18 residues in the CDR3.

The rearrangement links TRBV5-1 to TRBJ1-3; 7 bases agree with TRBD1. CDR3 length: 14 residues. V lost 0 bases to trimming and J lost 4 bases; unmatched junction nucleotides: 1. Germline CDR1 and CDR2: SGHRS and YFSETQ. In DNA, the CDR3 is TGCGCCAGCAGCTTGGGGGGACAGGGAAACACCATATATTTT. This sequence encodes CASSLGGQGNTIYF. Full variable domain (remainder filled in from reference TRBV5-1 and TRBJ1-3): KAGVTQTPRYLIKTRGQQVTLSCSPISGHRSVSWYQQTPGQGLQFLFEYFSETQRNKGNFPGRFSGRQFSNSRSEMNVSTLELGDSALYLCASSLGGQGNTIYFGEGSWLTVV.

The chain combines TRBV7-9 with TRBJ1-1, with D tentatively TRBD1 (6 bases). The CDR3 runs 13 residues. Germline V gene lookup returns CDR1 SEHNR and CDR2 FQNEAQ (reference sequence). V shed 5 bases and J shed 7 bases, with 14 bases lying between them. The CDR3 bases are TGTGCCAGCAGCAACAGGGAGATTGGTGAAGCTTTCTTT. Translating gives CASSNREIGEAFF. The full variable domain, in which reference TRBV7-9 and TRBJ1-1 provide the parts outside the CDR3, is DTGVSQNPRHKITKRGQNVTFRCDPISEHNRLYWYRQTLGQGPEFLTYFQNEAQLEKSRLLSDRFSAERPKGSFSTLEIQRTEQGDSAMYLCASSNREIGEAFFGQGTRLTVV.

A single count supports this clone. The V gene is TRBV3-1 (or the pseudogene TRBV3-2), the J gene TRBJ1-4; D uncertain. Germline V gene sequence: CDR1 LGHDT, CDR2 YNNKEL (reference sequence). The CDR3 loop spans 15 amino acids. Deletions cut 1 base from V and 7 bases from J, with 13 bases between. The CDR3 sequence is CASSQVGAAAEKLFF. The DNA for the CDR3 is TGTGCCAGCAGCCAAGTCGGTGCGGCGGCTGAAAAACTGTTTTTT.

This clone was seen only once. This chain links TRBV15 with TRBJ1-1; 10 nucleotides align to TRBD1. Germline CDR1 reads LNHNV; CDR2 reads YYDKDF (reference sequence). The junction had 5 bases not matched to a gene; V was cut back by 1 base and J by 0 bases. This CDR3 has 17 amino acids. Written as DNA, the CDR3 is TGTGCCACCAGCAGAGGGGACAGGGGATTTATGAACACTGAAGCTTTCTTT. Translating gives CATSRGDRGFMNTEAFF. Together with reference TRBV15 and TRBJ1-1, the CDR3 gives the full variable domain: DAMVIQNPRYQVTQFGKPVTLSCSQTLNHNVMYWYQQKSSQAPKLLFHYYDKDFNNEADTPDNFQSRRPNTSFCFLDIRSPGLGDTAMYLCATSRGDRGFMNTEAFFGQGTRLTVV.

This chain links TRBV5-6 with TRBJ1-5, with unresolved D. Germline CDR1 and CDR2: SGHDT and YYEEEE. The CDR3 extends over 14 amino acids. V lost 4 bases and J lost 2, with 10 bases in between. This CDR3 reads CASSPRPGNQPQHF. In DNA form, the CDR3 reads TGTGCCAGCAGCCCCAGGCCCGGCAATCAGCCCCAGCATTTT.

The chain combines TRBV5-1 with TRBJ1-5; no firm D call. Trimming took off 1 base at V and 7 bases at J, with 9 bases between the two ends. The CDR3 contains 13 residues. Germline loops: CDR1 SGHRS, CDR2 YFSETQ. CDR3 coding DNA: TGCGCCAGCAGCTTGACCCACAACCAGCCCCAGCATTTT. The encoded protein is CASSLTHNQPQHF.

The rearrangement joins TRBV7-3 to TRBJ1-1, with D possibly TRBD1 on 5 matching bases. Germline-derived CDR1 and CDR2 are SGHTA and FQGTGA. The V and J ends lost 3 bases and 4 bases respectively, with 12 bases between them. The CDR3 consists of 14 residues. The CDR3 sequence: CASSFQGGATEAFF. The CDR3 nucleotides read TGTGCCAGCAGCTTTCAGGGAGGGGCCACTGAAGCTTTCTTT.

In this sample, this clone turned up once. V usage is TRBV19 and J usage is TRBJ2-3, with unresolved D. Trimming cost V 7 bases and J 6 bases, with 14 bases left between them. CDR1 and CDR2 from the germline V gene are LNHDA and SQIVND (reference sequence). The CDR3 is 13 residues long. CDR3 in DNA: TGTGCCAGTACGACTCACCGGTGGGATACGCAGTATTTT. Protein: CASTTHRWDTQYF.